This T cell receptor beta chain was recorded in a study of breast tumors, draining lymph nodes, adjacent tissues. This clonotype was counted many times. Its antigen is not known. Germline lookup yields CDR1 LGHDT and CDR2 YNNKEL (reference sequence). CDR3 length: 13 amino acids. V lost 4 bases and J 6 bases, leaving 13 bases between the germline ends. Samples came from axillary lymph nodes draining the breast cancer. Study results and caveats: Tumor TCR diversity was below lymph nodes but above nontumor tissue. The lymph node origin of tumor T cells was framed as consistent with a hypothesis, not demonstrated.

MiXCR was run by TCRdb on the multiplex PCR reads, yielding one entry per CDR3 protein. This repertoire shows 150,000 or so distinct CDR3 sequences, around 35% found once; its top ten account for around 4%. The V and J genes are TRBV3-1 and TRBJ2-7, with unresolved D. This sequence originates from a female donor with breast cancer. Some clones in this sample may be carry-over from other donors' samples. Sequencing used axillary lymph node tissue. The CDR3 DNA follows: TGTGCCAGCAGCCGCTCCGCCCTGGCCGAGCAGTACTTC. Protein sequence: CASSRSALAEQYF.